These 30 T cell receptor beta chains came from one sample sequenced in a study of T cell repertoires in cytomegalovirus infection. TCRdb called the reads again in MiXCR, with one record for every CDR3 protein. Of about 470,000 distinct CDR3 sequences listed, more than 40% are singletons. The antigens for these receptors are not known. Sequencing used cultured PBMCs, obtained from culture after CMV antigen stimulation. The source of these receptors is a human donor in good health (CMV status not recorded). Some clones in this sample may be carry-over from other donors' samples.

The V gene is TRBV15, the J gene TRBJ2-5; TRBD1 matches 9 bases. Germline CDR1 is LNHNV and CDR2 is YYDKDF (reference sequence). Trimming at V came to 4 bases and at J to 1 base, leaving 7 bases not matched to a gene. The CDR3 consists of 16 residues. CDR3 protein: CATSKNRGLIQETQYF. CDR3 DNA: TGTGCCACCAGCAAGAACAGGGGGCTTATCCAAGAGACCCAGTACTTC.

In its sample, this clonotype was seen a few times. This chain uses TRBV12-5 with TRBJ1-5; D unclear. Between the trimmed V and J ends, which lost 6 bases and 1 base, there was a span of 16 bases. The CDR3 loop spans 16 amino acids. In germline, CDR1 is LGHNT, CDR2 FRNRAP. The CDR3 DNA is TGTGCTAGTGGCCCTCTTGGACCGGGAAGCAATCAGCCCCAGCATTTT. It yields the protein CASGPLGPGSNQPQHF.

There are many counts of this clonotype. CDR3 amino acids: CASSSGKNTEAFF. Written as DNA, the CDR3 is TGTGCCAGCAGCTCAGGAAAGAACACTGAAGCTTTCTTT. V and J are TRBV7-8 and TRBJ1-1; D call uncertain. Germline CDR1 and CDR2: SGHVS and FQNEAQ. This CDR3 spans 13 amino acids. Trimming took off 4 bases at V and 1 base at J, with 7 bases between the two ends.

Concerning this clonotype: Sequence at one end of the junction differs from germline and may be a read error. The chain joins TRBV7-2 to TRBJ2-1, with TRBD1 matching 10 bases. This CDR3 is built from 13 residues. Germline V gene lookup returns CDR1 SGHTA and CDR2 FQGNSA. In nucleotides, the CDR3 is TGTGCCAGCAGCTTATCTCGGGACAGGGGCGAGTTGTTC. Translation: CASSLSRDRGELF.

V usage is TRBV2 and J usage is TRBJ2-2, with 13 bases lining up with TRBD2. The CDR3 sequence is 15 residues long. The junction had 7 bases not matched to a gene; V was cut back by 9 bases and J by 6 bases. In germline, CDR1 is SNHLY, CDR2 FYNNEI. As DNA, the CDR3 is TGTGCCAGTCAACTAGCGGGAGGGGCCGCCGGGGAGCTGTTTTTT. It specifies CASQLAGGAAGELFF.

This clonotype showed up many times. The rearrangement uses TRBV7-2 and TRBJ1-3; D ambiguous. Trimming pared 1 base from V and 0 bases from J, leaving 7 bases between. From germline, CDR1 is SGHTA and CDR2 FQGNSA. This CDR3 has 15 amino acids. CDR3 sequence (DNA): TGTGCCAGCAGCTTAGGGGGAGGCTCTGGAAACACCATATATTTT. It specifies CASSLGGGSGNTIYF.

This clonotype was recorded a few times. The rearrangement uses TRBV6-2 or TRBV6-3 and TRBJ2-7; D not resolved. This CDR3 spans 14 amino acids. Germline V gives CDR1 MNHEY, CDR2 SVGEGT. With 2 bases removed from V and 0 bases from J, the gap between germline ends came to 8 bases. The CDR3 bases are TGTGCCAGCAGTTACCGCCTTAGCTCCTACGAGCAGTACTTC. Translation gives CASSYRLSSYEQYF.

CDR3 nucleotide sequence: TGTGCCAGCAGCTTAATGCAGGGGAGGCACGGCTACACCTTC. Protein sequence: CASSLMQGRHGYTF. The chain combines TRBV7-2 with TRBJ1-2, with D perhaps matching TRBD1 (6 bases). With 2 bases removed from V and 8 bases from J, the gap between germline ends came to 15 bases. The CDR3 contains 14 residues. From germline, CDR1 is SGHTA and CDR2 FQGNSA.

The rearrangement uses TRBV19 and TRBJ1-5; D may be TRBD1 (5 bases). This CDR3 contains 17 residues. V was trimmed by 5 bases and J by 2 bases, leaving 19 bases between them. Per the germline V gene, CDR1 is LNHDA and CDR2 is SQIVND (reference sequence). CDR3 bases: TGTGCCAGTAGTCTCACATCTCAGGGTAGGGGCAATCAGCCCCAGCATTTT. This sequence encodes CASSLTSQGRGNQPQHF.

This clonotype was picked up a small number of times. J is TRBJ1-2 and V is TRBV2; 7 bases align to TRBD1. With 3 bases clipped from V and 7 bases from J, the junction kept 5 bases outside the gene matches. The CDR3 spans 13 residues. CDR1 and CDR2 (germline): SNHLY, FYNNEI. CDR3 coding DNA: TGTGCCAGCAGTGACAGGGGGAGGAGTGGCTACACCTTC. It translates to CASSDRGRSGYTF.

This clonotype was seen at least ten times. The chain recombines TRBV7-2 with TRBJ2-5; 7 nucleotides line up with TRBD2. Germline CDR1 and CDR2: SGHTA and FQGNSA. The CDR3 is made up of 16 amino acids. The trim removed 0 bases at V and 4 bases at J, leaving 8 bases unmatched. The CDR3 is CASSLAPGGGGETQYF. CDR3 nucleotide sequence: TGTGCCAGCAGCTTAGCGCCGGGGGGTGGGGGAGAGACCCAGTACTTC.

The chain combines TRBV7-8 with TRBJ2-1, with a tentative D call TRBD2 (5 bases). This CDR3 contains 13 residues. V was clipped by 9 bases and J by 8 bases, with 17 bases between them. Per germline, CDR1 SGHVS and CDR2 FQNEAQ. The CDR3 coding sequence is TGTGCCAGTCTCGACTACCTAGGGCATGAGCAGTTCTTC. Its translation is CASLDYLGHEQFF.

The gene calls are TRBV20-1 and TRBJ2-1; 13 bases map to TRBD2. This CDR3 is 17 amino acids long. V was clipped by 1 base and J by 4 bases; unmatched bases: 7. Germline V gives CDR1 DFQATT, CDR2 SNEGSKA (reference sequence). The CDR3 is CSARVPTSGGLYNEQFF. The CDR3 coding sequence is TGCAGTGCTAGAGTACCGACTAGCGGGGGGCTATACAATGAGCAGTTCTTC.

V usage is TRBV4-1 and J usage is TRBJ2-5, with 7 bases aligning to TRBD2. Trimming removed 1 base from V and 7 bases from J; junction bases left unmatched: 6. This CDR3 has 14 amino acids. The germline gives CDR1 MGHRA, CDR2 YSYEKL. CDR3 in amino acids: CASSQVRQRGTQYF. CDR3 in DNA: TGCGCCAGCAGCCAAGTTAGGCAGCGGGGGACCCAGTACTTC.

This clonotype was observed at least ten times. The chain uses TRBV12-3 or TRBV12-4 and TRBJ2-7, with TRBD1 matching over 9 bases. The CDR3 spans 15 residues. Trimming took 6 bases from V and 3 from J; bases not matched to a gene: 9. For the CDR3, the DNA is TGTGCCAGCAGACGGGACAGGGTAGGGCACTACGAGCAGTACTTC. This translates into CASRRDRVGHYEQYF.

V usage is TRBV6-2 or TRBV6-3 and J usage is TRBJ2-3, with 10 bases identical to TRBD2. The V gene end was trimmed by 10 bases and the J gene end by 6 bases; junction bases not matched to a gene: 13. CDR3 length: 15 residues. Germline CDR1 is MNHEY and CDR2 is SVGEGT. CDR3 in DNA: TGTGCCACCAGCGCTAGCGGGGGCCAGGGGGATACGCAGTATTTT. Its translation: CATSASGGQGDTQYF.

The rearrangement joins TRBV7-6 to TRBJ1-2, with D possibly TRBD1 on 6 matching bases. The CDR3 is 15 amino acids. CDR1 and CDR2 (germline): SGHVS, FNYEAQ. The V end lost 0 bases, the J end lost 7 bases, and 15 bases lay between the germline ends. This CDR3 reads CASSLALGTRLGYTF. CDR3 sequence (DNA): TGTGCCAGCAGCTTAGCTTTAGGGACACGACTTGGCTACACCTTC.

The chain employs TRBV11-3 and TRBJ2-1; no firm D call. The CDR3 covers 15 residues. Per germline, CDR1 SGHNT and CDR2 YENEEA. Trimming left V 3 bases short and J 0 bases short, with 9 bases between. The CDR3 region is CASSFSSASYNEQFF. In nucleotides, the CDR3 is TGTGCCAGCAGCTTTTCTTCGGCCTCCTACAATGAGCAGTTCTTC.

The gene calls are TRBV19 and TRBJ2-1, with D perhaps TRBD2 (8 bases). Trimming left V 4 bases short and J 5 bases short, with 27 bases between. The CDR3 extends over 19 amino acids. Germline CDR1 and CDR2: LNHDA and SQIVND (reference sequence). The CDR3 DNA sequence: TGTGCCAGTAGTAGAAGGGGGACAGTCGGGGGGGTCACACACAATGAGCAGTTCTTC. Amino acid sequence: CASSRRGTVGGVTHNEQFF.

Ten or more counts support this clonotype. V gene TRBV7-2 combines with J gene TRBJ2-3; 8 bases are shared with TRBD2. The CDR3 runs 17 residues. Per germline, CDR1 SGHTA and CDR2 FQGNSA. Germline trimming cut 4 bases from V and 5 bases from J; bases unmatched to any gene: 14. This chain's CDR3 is CASSSPRGGGLEDTQYF. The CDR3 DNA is TGTGCCAGCAGCTCCCCCCGGGGGGGAGGGCTGGAAGATACGCAGTATTTT. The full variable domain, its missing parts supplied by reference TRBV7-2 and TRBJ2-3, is GAGVSQSPSNKVTEKGKDVELRCDPISGHTALYWYRQSLGQGLEFLIYFQGNSAPDKSGLPSDRFSAERTGGSVSTLTIQRTQQEDSAVYLCASSSPRGGGLEDTQYFGPGTRLTVL.

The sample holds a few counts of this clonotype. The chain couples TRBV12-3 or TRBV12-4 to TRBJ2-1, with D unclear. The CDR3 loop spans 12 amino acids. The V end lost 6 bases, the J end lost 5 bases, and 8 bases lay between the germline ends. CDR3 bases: TGTGCCAGCAGGGCTCTTGACAATGAGCAGTTCTTC. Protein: CASRALDNEQFF.

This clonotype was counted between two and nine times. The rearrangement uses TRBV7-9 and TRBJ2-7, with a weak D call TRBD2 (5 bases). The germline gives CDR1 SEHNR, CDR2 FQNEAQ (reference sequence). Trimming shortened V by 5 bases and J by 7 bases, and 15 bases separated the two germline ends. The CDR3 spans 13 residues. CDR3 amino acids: CASSQPRDVEQYF. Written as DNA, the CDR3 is TGTGCCAGCAGCCAGCCCCGGGATGTTGAGCAGTACTTC.

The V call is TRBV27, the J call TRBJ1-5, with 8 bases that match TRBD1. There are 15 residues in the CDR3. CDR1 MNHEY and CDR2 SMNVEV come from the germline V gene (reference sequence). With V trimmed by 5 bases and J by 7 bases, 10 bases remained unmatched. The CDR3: CASSQTGTGSQPQHF. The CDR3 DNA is TGTGCCAGCAGTCAGACCGGGACAGGAAGCCAGCCCCAGCATTTT.

CDR3 sequence (DNA): TGTGCCAGTAGTATAGACCCTTTAGGGGGCACTGAAGCTTTCTTT. It yields the protein CASSIDPLGGTEAFF. The V gene is TRBV19, the J gene TRBJ1-1; TRBD1 is a possible D gene (6 bases). The CDR3 is 15 residues long. The germline CDR1 and CDR2 sequences are LNHDA and SQIVND (reference sequence). Trimming took off 0 bases at V and 4 bases at J, with 12 bases between the two ends.

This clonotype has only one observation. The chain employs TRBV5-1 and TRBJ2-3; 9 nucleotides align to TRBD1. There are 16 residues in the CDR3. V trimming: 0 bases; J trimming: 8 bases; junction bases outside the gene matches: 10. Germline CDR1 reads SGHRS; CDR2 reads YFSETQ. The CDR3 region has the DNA TGCGCCAGCAGCTTGGCGTGGGGATCACAGGGGGCTACGCAGTATTTT. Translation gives CASSLAWGSQGATQYF.

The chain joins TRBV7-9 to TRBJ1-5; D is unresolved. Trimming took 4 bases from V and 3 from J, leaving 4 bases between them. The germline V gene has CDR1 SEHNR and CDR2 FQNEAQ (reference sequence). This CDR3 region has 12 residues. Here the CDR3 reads CASSYLNQPQHF. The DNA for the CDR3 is TGTGCCAGCAGCTATCTCAATCAGCCCCAGCATTTT.

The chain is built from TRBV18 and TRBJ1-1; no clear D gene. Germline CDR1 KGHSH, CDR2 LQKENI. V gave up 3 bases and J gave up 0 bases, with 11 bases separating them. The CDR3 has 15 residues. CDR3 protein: CASSPRAVMNTEAFF. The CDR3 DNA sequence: TGTGCCAGCTCACCCCGAGCAGTCATGAACACTGAAGCTTTCTTT. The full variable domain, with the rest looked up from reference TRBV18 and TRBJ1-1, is NAGVMQNPRHLVRRRGQEARLRCSPMKGHSHVYWYRQLPEEGLKFMVYLQKENIIDESGMPKERFSAEFPKEGPSILRIQQVVRGDSAAYFCASSPRAVMNTEAFFGQGTRLTVV.

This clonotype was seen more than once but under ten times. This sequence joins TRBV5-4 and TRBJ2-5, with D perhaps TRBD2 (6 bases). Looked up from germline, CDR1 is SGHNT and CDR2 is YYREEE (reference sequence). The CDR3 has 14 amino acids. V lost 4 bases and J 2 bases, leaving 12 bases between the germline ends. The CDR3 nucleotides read TGTGCCAGCAGCACCGGGGACTGGCAAGAGACCCAGTACTTC. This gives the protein CASSTGDWQETQYF.

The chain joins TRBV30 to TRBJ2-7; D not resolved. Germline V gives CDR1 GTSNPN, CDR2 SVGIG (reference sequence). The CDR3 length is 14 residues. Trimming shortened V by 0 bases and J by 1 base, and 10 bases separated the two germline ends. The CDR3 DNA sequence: TGTGCCTGGAGTGTATTTCAGGTTTCCTACGAGCAGTACTTC. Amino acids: CAWSVFQVSYEQYF. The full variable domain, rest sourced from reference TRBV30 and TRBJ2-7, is SQTIHQWPATLVQPVGSPLSLECTVEGTSNPNLYWYRQAAGRGLQLLFYSVGIGQISSEVPQNLSASRPQDRQFILSSKKLLLSDSGFYLCAWSVFQVSYEQYFGPGTRLTVT.

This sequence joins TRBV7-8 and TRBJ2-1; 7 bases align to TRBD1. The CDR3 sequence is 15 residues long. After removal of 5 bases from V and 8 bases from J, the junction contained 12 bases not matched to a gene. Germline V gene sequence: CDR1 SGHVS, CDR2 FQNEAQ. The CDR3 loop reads CASSPRQGQLDEQFF. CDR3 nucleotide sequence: TGTGCCAGCAGCCCCCGACAGGGACAACTTGATGAGCAGTTCTTC.